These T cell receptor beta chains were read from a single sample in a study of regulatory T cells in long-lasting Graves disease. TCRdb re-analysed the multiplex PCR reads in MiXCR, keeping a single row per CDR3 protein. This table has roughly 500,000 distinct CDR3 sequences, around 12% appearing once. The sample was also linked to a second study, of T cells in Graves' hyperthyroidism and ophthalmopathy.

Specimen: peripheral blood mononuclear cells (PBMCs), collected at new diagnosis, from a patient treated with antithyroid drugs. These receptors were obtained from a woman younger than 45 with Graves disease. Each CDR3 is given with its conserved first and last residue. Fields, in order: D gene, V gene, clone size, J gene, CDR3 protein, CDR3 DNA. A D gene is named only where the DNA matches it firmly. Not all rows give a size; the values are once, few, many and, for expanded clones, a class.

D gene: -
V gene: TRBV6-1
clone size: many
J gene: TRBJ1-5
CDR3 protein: CASRKGDRYLNQPQHF
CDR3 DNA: TGTGCCAGCAGGAAAGGGGACCGATACCTTAATCAGCCCCAGCATTTT

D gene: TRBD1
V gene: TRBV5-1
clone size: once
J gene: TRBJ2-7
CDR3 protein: CASSLDGWDRRPSYEQYF
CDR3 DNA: TGCGCCAGCAGCTTGGATGGCTGGGACAGACGGCCTTCCTACGAGCAGTACTTC

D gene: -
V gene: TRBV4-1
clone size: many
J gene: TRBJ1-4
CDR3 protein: CASSHPAAEKLFF
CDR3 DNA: TGCGCCAGCAGCCACCCTGCTGCAGAGAAACTGTTTTTT

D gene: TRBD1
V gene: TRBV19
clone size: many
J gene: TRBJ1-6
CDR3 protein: CASTLDRDDNSPLHF
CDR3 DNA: TGTGCCAGTACCCTAGACAGGGACGATAATTCACCCCTCCACTTT

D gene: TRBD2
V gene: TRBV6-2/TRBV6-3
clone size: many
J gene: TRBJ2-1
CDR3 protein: CASSYSGGRPGNEQFF
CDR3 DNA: TGTGCCAGCAGTTATTCGGGCGGGAGGCCTGGCAATGAGCAGTTCTTC

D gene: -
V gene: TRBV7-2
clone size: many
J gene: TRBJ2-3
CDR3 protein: CASSFTRRGDTQYF
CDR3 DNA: TGTGCCAGCAGCTTTACCAGGAGAGGGGATACGCAGTATTTT

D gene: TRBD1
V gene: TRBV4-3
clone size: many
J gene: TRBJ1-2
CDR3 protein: CASSQGTGPFNYGYTF
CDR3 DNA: TGCGCCAGCAGCCAGGGGACAGGCCCCTTTAACTATGGCTACACCTTC

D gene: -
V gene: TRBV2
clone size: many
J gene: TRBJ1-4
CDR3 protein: CASGRATNEKLFF
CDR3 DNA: TGTGCCAGCGGGCGGGCAACTAATGAAAAACTGTTTTTT

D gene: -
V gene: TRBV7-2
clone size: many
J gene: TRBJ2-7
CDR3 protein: CASSRQAAGSYEQYF
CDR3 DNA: TGTGCCAGCAGCCGACAGGCCGCCGGCTCCTACGAGCAGTACTTC

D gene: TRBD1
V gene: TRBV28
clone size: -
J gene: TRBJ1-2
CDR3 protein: CASRSDRADLDGYTF
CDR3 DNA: TGTGCCAGCAGATCGGACAGGGCTGATTTAGATGGCTACACCTTC

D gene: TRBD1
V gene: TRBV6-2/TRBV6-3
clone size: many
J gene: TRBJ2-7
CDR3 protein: CASSQRRDSYEQYF
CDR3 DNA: TGTGCCAGCAGCCAGCGTAGGGACAGTTACGAGCAGTACTTC

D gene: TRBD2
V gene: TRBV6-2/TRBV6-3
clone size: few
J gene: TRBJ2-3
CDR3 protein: CASGPMIGRRGTDTQYF
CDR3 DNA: TGTGCCAGCGGACCTATGATCGGGAGGAGGGGCACAGATACGCAGTATTTT

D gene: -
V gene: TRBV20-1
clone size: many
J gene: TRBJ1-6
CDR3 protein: CSASPGAENSPLHF
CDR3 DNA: TGCAGTGCTAGTCCAGGGGCAGAGAATTCACCCCTCCACTTT

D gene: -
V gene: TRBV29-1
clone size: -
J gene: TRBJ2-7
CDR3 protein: CSVDVGTTYEQYF
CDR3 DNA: TGCAGCGTTGATGTCGGAACCACCTACGAGCAGTACTTC

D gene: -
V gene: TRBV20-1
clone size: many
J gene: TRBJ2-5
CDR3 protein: CSAREGRVVRQETQYF
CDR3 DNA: TGCAGTGCTAGAGAGGGTAGGGTCGTGCGACAAGAGACCCAGTACTTC

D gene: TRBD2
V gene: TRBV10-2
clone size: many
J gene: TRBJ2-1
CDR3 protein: CASSRVVAGTSYNEQFF
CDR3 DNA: TGCGCCAGCAGTCGAGTGGTAGCGGGAACATCCTACAATGAGCAGTTCTTC

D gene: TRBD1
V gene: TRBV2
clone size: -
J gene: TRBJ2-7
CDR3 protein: CASSETGVRSEQYF
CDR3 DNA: TGTGCCAGCAGTGAGACAGGGGTGCGGAGCGAGCAGTACTTC

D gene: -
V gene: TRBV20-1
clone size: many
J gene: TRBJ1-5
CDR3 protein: CSAEVGLGGNQPQHF
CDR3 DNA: TGCAGTGCTGAGGTGGGGTTAGGGGGCAATCAGCCCCAGCATTTT

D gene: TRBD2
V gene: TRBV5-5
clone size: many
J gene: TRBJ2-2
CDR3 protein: CASSRLAGGWGELFF
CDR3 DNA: TGTGCCAGCAGCCGACTAGCGGGAGGATGGGGGGAGCTGTTTTTT

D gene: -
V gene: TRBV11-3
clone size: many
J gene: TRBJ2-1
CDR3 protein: CASSLGNRDNEQFF
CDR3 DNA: TGTGCCAGCAGCTTAGGGAACCGGGACAATGAGCAGTTCTTC

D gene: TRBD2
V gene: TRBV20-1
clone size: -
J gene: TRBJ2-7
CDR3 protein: CSAQGLAAGGYEQYF
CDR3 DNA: TGCAGTGCTCAAGGACTAGCGGCCGGGGGGTACGAGCAGTACTTC

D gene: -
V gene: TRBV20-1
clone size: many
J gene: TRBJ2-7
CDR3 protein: CSARGGPDYEQYF
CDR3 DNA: TGCAGTGCTAGAGGTGGCCCAGACTACGAGCAGTACTTC

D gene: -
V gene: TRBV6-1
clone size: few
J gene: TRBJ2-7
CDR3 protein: CASSDSPSYEQYF
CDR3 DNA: TGTGCCAGCAGTGACAGTCCCTCCTACGAGCAGTACTTC

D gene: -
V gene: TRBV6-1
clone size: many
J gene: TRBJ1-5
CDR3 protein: CASSNTGYGNQPQHF
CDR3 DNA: TGTGCCAGCAGCAATACAGGGTATGGCAATCAGCCCCAGCATTTT

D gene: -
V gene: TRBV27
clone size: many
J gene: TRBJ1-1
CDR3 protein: CASSSHRDGGTEAFF
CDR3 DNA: TGTGCCAGCAGTTCCCACAGGGACGGAGGGACTGAAGCTTTCTTT

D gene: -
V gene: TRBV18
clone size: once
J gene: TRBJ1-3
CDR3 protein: CASSPPRRPGDRYSGNTIYF
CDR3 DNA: TGTGCCAGCTCACCACCGAGGAGACCAGGAGACCGCTACTCTGGAAACACCATATATTTT

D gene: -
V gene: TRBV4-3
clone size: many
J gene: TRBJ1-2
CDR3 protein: CASSQDLPRGYGYTF
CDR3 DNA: TGCGCCAGCAGCCAAGATCTTCCCCGGGGCTATGGCTACACCTTC

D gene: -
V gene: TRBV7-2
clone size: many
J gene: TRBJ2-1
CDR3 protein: CASSLFGATRRDNEQFF
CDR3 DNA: TGTGCCAGCAGCTTATTTGGGGCCACCCGGAGAGACAATGAGCAGTTCTTC

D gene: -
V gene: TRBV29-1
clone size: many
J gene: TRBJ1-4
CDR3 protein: CSLEEDEKLFF
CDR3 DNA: TGCAGCCTGGAGGAGGATGAAAAACTGTTTTTT

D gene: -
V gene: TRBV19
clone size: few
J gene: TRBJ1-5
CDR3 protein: CASSIIDNQPQHF
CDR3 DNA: TGTGCCAGTAGTATCATTGACAATCAGCCCCAGCATTTT

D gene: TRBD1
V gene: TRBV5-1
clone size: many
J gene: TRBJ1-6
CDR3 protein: CASRSRTGGGSPLHF
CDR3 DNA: TGCGCCAGCAGGTCGAGGACAGGGGGCGGATCACCCCTCCACTTT

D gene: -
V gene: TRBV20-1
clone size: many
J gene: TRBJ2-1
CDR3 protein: CSARWRDRYNEQFF
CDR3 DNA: TGCAGTGCTAGGTGGCGGGACCGATACAATGAGCAGTTCTTC

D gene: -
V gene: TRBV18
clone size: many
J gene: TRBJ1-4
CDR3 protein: CASGVRGIPEKLFF
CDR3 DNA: TGTGCCAGCGGCGTAAGAGGGATCCCCGAAAAACTGTTTTTT

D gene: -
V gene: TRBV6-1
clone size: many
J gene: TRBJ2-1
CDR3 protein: CASSEVAGNNVQFF
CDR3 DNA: TGTGCCAGCAGTGAAGTGGCAGGGAATAATGTGCAGTTCTTC

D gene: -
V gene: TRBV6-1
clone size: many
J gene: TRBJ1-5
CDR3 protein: CASKTGRHQPQHF
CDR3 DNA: TGTGCCAGCAAAACAGGTCGGCATCAGCCCCAGCATTTT

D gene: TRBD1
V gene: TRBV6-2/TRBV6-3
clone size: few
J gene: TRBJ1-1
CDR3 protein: CASSPQGPIALNTEAFF
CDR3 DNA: TGTGCCAGCAGTCCACAGGGGCCTATTGCGCTGAACACTGAAGCTTTCTTT

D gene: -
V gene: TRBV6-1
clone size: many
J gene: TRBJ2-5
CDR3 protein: CASRRPSEQEAQYF
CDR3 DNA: TGTGCCAGCAGAAGACCTAGCGAACAAGAGGCCCAGTACTTC

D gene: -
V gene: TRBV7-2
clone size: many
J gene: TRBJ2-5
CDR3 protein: CASSLTPSWTQYF
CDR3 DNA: TGTGCCAGCAGCTTAACTCCCTCCTGGACCCAGTACTTC

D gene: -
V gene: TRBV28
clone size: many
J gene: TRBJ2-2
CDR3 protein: CASSLGGNANTGELFF
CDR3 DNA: TGTGCCAGCAGTTTGGGGGGTAACGCGAACACCGGGGAGCTGTTTTTT

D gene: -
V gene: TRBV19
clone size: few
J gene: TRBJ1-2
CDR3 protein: CASSTFNYGYTF
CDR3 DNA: TGTGCCAGTAGTACTTTTAACTATGGCTACACCTTC